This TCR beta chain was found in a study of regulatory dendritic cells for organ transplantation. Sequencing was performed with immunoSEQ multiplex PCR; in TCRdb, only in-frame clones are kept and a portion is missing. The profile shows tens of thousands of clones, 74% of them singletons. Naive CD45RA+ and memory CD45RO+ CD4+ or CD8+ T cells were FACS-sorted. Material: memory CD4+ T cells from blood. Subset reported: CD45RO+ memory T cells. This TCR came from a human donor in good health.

In nucleotides, the CDR3 is TGTGCCAGCAGCGTTACAGGGGGCTCTTCTAGCTCCTACGAGCAGTACTTC. This codes for CASSVTGGSSSSYEQYF. The chain recombines TRBV11-2 with TRBJ2-7; 9 bases line up with TRBD1. The CDR3 is made up of 17 amino acids. The germline gives CDR1 SGHAT, CDR2 FQNNGV. The J segment lost 0 bases and the V segment lost 5 bases, leaving 11 bases of the junction unmatched. Full variable domain (outside the CDR3, taken from reference TRBV11-2 and TRBJ2-7): EAGVAQSPRYKIIEKRQSVAFWCNPISGHATLYWYQQILGQGPKLLIQFQNNGVVDDSQLPKDRFSAERLKGVDSTLKIQPAKLEDSAVYLCASSVTGGSSSSYEQYFGPGTRLTVT.